The present T cell receptor beta chain was sequenced within a study of radiation and T cells in renal cell carcinoma (dated by TCRdb to about 2020). Broadly, across the study: The samples were drawn from a clinical trial, where primary renal cell carcinomas were treated with 15 Gy of stereotactic body radiation therapy and then removed by nephrectomy 4 weeks afterward. TCR beta sequencing covered 50 to 55 samples in total, comprising around 26 tumors and about 27 peripheral blood samples. In the 53 samples combined, some 4,000,000 unique CDR3 nucleotide sequences were found, encoding roughly 3,000,000 unique CDR3 amino acid sequences. Points the paper makes about the study in general: Because no pretreatment tumor biopsies were available, whether clonotypes were present in the tumor at baseline could not be determined. Changes in the blood repertoire were not tracked past 4 weeks after treatment. Because the trial had a single-armed design, the trial could not examine how radiation dose or scheduling affected the TCR repertoire. In blood, the top tumor clonotypes increased from baseline to 2 weeks after radiation and then shrank by 4 weeks, which suggests a temporary expansion of tumor-resident clones.

CDR3 length: 15 amino acids, cysteine to phenylalanine. This entry keeps only the CDR3 DNA: 45 bases, framed from base 1. CDR1 and CDR2 are drawn from the germline V gene (reference sequence): PRHDT, FYEKMQ. Trimming accounts for 6 bases at V and 5 bases at J, while the number of junction bases matched to no gene is 5. Concerning this clone: Its antigen is not yet known. There are no base qualities to consult, and no much larger clone falls within one base.

Following the manufacturer's recommendations, the immunoSEQ kit was used to generate TCR beta libraries from genomic DNA. To prepare the libraries, a first multiplex PCR with proprietary primers was run, followed by a second PCR that added unique barcodes, and a bead cleanup was done after each round. Each sample batch included a kit-provided positive control reaction and a negative control reaction. The final libraries underwent checking on an Agilent 4200 TapeStation D1000 ScreenTape, volumetric pooling, and quantification by qPCR. Sequencing was performed on an Illumina NextSeq500 using a MidOutput 150-cycle cartridge, with 156 Read1 cycles, 15 Index1 cycles, and the kit custom primers. The pooled library was loaded at approximately 1 pM, with a 20% PhiX control spiked in. Turning to the authors' computational methods: Vendor-processed data were analyzed in R, with a clonotype defined as all T cells sharing the same CDR3 nucleotide sequence. For clone abundance analyses, frequencies were normalized to the 10,000 most abundant clones in each sample. Before analysis, public T cell clones were removed, and these numbered fewer than six per sample on average. Tumor-enriched clonotypes and baseline blood-enriched clonotypes were defined as those with an abundance difference of at least 32-fold between compartments. A beta-binomial differential abundance model was used to identify clonotypes that expanded or contracted between blood time points. Similarity between tumor and blood repertoires was quantified using the Baroni-Urbani and Buser coefficient, and groups were compared with two-tailed Wilcoxon tests in R. The clones in this table, taken by TCRdb from immuneACCESS, are in-frame only. Not every clone is retained; where verified, under half of the shortfall comes from an unresolved V gene, and the cause of the rest is unknown. The V and J calls and clone size were taken over from that table, and D and trimming were inferred from the DNA. The sample records about 59,000 clones, around 80% of which are singletons. In total, the top ten clones hold roughly 7.2% of the sample.

The time point label on this specimen signifies: baseline pretreatment blood. Reading the label with the study, this specimen's treatment or condition is: 15 Gy SBRT to primary tumor, nephrectomy 4 weeks later. To follow tumor-enriched clonotypes, peripheral blood was collected serially from radiation-treated patients at baseline and again at 2 weeks and 4 weeks after SBRT. All patients had renal cell carcinoma with clear cell pathology. The QIAamp DNA Blood Mini Kit (Qiagen) was used to prepare genomic DNA for TCR sequencing. The analyses included just those samples that passed every quality control check.

The V and J genes are TRBV13 and TRBJ2-1; TRBD2 fits 12 bases in the junction. The specimen was blood, collected from a patient whose treatment included radiotherapy and nephrectomy. This clonotype was sampled from a man in his sixties with renal cell carcinoma. The CDR3 corresponds to CASSRRTSGDNEQFF. The DNA reads TGTGCCAGCAGTCGTAGGACTAGCGGGGACAATGAGCAGTTCTTC.